A single sample is the source of the 5 T cell receptor beta chains below, sequenced in a study of T cell repertoires in cytomegalovirus infection. TCRdb itself ran the reads through MiXCR, one entry per CDR3 protein. The data contain about 740,000 distinct CDR3 sequences, under 40% of them seen just once; the ten biggest clones take up around 3%. The source material was PBMCs. The receptors originated from a human donor in good health (CMV status not recorded). Some clones in this sample may be carry-over from other donors' samples.

The chain employs TRBV29-1 and TRBJ1-1; the D gene is possibly TRBD1 (5 bases). Germline CDR1 reads SQVTM; CDR2 reads ANQGSEA. Trimming removed 6 bases from V and 0 bases from J, with 11 bases in between. This CDR3 has 13 amino acids. This CDR3 reads CSVRQTMNTEAFF. The CDR3 DNA follows: TGCAGCGTCAGACAGACCATGAACACTGAAGCTTTCTTT.

The chain employs TRBV5-4 and TRBJ1-2, with no clear D. Germline V gene data show CDR1 as SGHNT and CDR2 as YYREEE (reference sequence). V lost 2 bases, J lost 7 bases, and 12 bases lay in between. The CDR3 is made up of 13 amino acids. The CDR3 nucleotides read TGTGCCAGCAGCTTTGGACCCTCGGGTGGCTACACCTTC. Protein sequence: CASSFGPSGGYTF.

This clonotype was observed at least ten times. The gene calls are TRBV7-6 and TRBJ2-7; D might be TRBD2 (5 bases). Trimming took off 5 bases at V and 3 bases at J, with 11 bases between the two ends. Germline V gene data show CDR1 as SGHVS and CDR2 as FNYEAQ. The CDR3 has 13 amino acids. Here the CDR3 reads CASSPTRVYEQYF. The CDR3 DNA follows: TGTGCCAGCAGCCCAACGCGGGTCTACGAGCAGTACTTC.

This clonotype came up a few times. This chain links TRBV11-1 with TRBJ2-1, with TRBD2 matching over 7 bases. CDR3 length equals 17 residues. The ends lost 1 base at V and 6 bases at J; junction bases unmatched: 12. CDR1 is SGHAT, CDR2 FQDESV, per germline (reference sequence). The CDR3: CASSLEGLAEASNEQFF. The CDR3 DNA reads as TGTGCCAGCAGCTTAGAGGGTCTAGCGGAGGCTTCCAATGAGCAGTTCTTC. Based on the CDR3 plus reference TRBV11-1 and TRBJ2-1, the full variable domain is EAEVAQSPRYKITEKSQAVAFWCDPISGHATLYWYRQILGQGPELLVQFQDESVVDDSQLPKDRFSAERLKGVDSTLKIQPAELGDSAMYLCASSLEGLAEASNEQFFGPGTRLTVL.

The gene calls are TRBV11-2 and TRBJ1-1, with D possibly TRBD1 on 6 matching bases. CDR3 size: 16 residues. V was cut by 5 bases and J by 1 base, with 17 bases left in between. Germline-derived CDR1 and CDR2 are SGHAT and FQNNGV. The CDR3 is CASSRITGPGNTEAFF. In DNA form, the CDR3 reads TGTGCCAGCAGCCGTATTACAGGGCCCGGGAACACTGAAGCTTTCTTT.